This is a list of T cell receptor beta chains from one sample in a study of identifying expanded T cells in peripheral blood. The repertoire was sequenced with immunoSEQ multiplex PCR; TCRdb's copy has only in-frame clones and lacks some. This table has 80,000 to 95,000 clones, about 87% appearing once. The sequenced sample was blood. Receptor source: a person between 18 and 75 years old in good health. CDR3s include the opening cysteine and the closing phenylalanine or tryptophan. D genes are given only for firm matches. Clone size is stated in some rows and not others, as once, few, many or a class when expanded.

clone_size | d_call | j_call | v_call | cdr3_nt | cdr3_aa
once | NA | TRBJ2-1 | TRBV21-1 | TGTGCCAGCAGCCGGGGACCCTACAATGAGCAGTTCTTC | CASSRGPYNEQFF
NA | NA | TRBJ1-1 | TRBV6-1 | TGTGCCAGCAGTGCCAACATCCCCCAAACTGAAGCTTTCTTT | CASSANIPQTEAFF
once | NA | TRBJ2-1 | TRBV18 | TGTGCCAGCTCACCAGGAGACAGGACCTCCAATGAGCAGTTCTTC | CASSPGDRTSNEQFF
NA | NA | TRBJ2-1 | TRBV2 | TGTGCCAGCAGTGACGGCGGGGGCCCCTACAATGAGCAGTTCTTC | CASSDGGGPYNEQFF
NA | NA | TRBJ2-5 | TRBV2 | TGTGCCAGCAGTGATTTTTCGGGAATCCAAGAGACCCAGTACTTC | CASSDFSGIQETQYF
NA | TRBD1 | TRBJ1-1 | TRBV11-3 | TGTGCCAGCAGCCTAGGGACAGGGGAACTCACTGAAGCTTTCTTT | CASSLGTGELTEAFF
NA | NA | TRBJ1-2 | TRBV18 | TGTGCCAGCTCACTGTCAGGAGCTAACTATGGCTACACCTTC | CASSLSGANYGYTF
NA | TRBD1 | TRBJ1-5 | TRBV27 | TGTGCCAGCAGTCCATGGACAGGGGTGAATCAGCCCCAGCATTTT | CASSPWTGVNQPQHF
NA | NA | TRBJ2-7 | TRBV4-3 | TGCGCCAGCAGCCAGGCAGGGAAATCCTACGAGCAGTACTTC | CASSQAGKSYEQYF
NA | TRBD1 | TRBJ2-2 | TRBV28 | TGTGCCAGCAGTCGGATACAGGGGGCACTTCGGGGCGGGGAGCTGTTTTTT | CASSRIQGALRGGELFF
NA | NA | TRBJ2-3 | TRBV7-9 | TGTGCCAGCAGCCTATCCGACAGGCAATATCGCACAGATACGCAGTATTTT | CASSLSDRQYRTDTQYF
NA | NA | TRBJ2-7 | TRBV27 | TGTGCCAGCAGTTTAGAGTGGGCCAGGGGGGGCTCCTACGAGCAGTACTTC | CASSLEWARGGSYEQYF
few | NA | TRBJ2-3 | TRBV6-4 | TGTGCCAGCAGTGACTCCGCCGGGGCCCCCACAGATACGCAGTATTTT | CASSDSAGAPTDTQYF
few | NA | TRBJ1-2 | TRBV14 | TGTGCCAGCAGCCAAGCCGAGAACTATGGCTACACCTTC | CASSQAENYGYTF
NA | NA | TRBJ2-7 | TRBV18 | TGTGCCAGCTCACCAGGCCTAACCTACGAGCAGTACTTC | CASSPGLTYEQYF
NA | NA | TRBJ1-1 | TRBV30 | TGTGCCTGGAGTGAAGCGAACACTGAAGCTTTCTTT | CAWSEANTEAFF
NA | NA | TRBJ2-1 | TRBV10-3 | TGTGCCATCAGTGAGTTCCATGAGCAGTTCTTC | CAISEFHEQFF
NA | NA | TRBJ1-1 | TRBV9 | TGTGCCAGCAGCGTAGAATCGGACAACACTGAAGCTTTCTTT | CASSVESDNTEAFF
NA | TRBD1 | TRBJ1-1 | TRBV5-1 | TGCGCCAGCAGCTTGGCACAGGGGGCCTACCGAAACACTGAAGCTTTCTTT | CASSLAQGAYRNTEAFF
NA | TRBD1 | TRBJ2-2 | TRBV7-9 | TGTGCCAGCAGCTTCTTAAACAGGGGTGTCGACACCGGGGAGCTGTTTTTT | CASSFLNRGVDTGELFF
once | NA | TRBJ2-5 | TRBV30 | TGTGCCTGGAGTCAGGGGATCCAAGAGACCCAGTACTTC | CAWSQGIQETQYF
NA | NA | TRBJ2-1 | TRBV27 | TGTGCCAGCACCTCGATAGTACGCGATGAGCAGTTCTTC | CASTSIVRDEQFF
NA | TRBD1 | TRBJ2-7 | TRBV19 | TGTGCCAGTAGTACTACCGGACAGGGGGCTTACGAGCAGTACTTC | CASSTTGQGAYEQYF
NA | NA | TRBJ2-3 | TRBV11-2 | TGTGCCAGCAGCCCCCCCGCCACAGATACGCAGTATTTT | CASSPPATDTQYF
NA | TRBD1 | TRBJ1-2 | TRBV7-9 | TGTGCCAGCAGCTTAGACGGACAGGGAGACTATGGCTACACCTTC | CASSLDGQGDYGYTF
NA | NA | TRBJ2-7 | TRBV6-5 | TGTGCCAGCAGCCGTAACAACTACGAGCAGTACTTC | CASSRNNYEQYF